These 23 T cell receptor beta chains were all obtained from the same sample, sequenced in a study of blood T cells in healthy people across ages. Using a J-beta primer mix together with a sample-barcoded 5' primer, a second PCR was run for roughly 7 to 11 cycles. One entry per CDR3 protein, called by TCRdb with MiXCR from the 5' RACE reads. The data contain around 670,000 distinct CDR3 sequences, about 30% of them singletons. Sequencing input: blood. These receptor sequences come from a woman over 75 in good health.

This clonotype was counted a few times. V and J are TRBV12-3 or TRBV12-4 and TRBJ2-5; TRBD1 is a possible D gene (6 bases). CDR3 size: 17 residues. V was clipped by 5 bases and J by 5 bases, with 24 bases between them. Here the CDR3 DNA reads TGTGCCAGCAGTCCACAGGGATTGTTGGAGCAGCGGGAGACCCAGTACTTC. It encodes CASSPQGLLEQRETQYF.

This rearrangement joins TRBV30 to TRBJ1-1; TRBD1 matches 11 bases. Germline-derived CDR1 and CDR2 are GTSNPN and SVGIG (reference sequence). The CDR3 is 15 amino acids. The V segment lost 4 bases and the J segment 0 bases; nucleotides outside the gene matches: 4. The CDR3 spells CAWTGQGAMNTEAFF. CDR3 coding DNA: TGTGCCTGGACTGGACAGGGGGCGATGAACACTGAAGCTTTCTTT.

This clonotype appeared a few times. The V call is TRBV20-1, the J call TRBJ2-7; the match to TRBD1 covers 11 bases. The CDR3 sequence is 13 residues long. The V segment lost 6 bases and the J segment 7 bases; nucleotides outside the gene matches: 8. Germline lookup yields CDR1 DFQATT and CDR2 SNEGSKA (reference sequence). The CDR3 DNA sequence: TGCAGTGCGGGGACAGGGGGAATAAATGAGCAGTACTTC. This encodes CSAGTGGINEQYF.

This clonotype was detected a few times. A much larger clonotype is one base distant, so this may be a read error. V and J are TRBV7-2 and TRBJ2-3, with D perhaps assigned TRBD1 or TRBD2 (5 bases each). The CDR3 is made up of 12 amino acids. Trimming left V 3 bases short and J 11 bases short, with 12 bases between. In germline, CDR1 is SGHTA, CDR2 FQGNSA. The CDR3 protein is CASSLWLGEQYF. CDR3 bases: TGTGCCAGCAGCTTGTGGCTGGGGGAGCAGTATTTT. Based on the CDR3 plus reference TRBV7-2 and TRBJ2-3, the full variable domain is GAGVSQSPSNKVTEKGKDVELRCDPISGHTALYWYRQSLGQGLEFLIYFQGNSAPDKSGLPSDRFSAERTGGSVSTLTIQRTQQEDSAVYLCASSLWLGEQYFGPGTRLTVL.

This clonotype was seen many times. This chain joins TRBV29-1 and TRBJ2-1; D is perhaps TRBD1 (5 bases). The ends were cut back, 3 bases at V and 5 bases at J, with 11 bases in the middle. CDR3 length: 13 amino acids. Germline lookup yields CDR1 SQVTM and CDR2 ANQGSEA. The chain's CDR3 is CSVDRLGDNEQFF. Here the CDR3 DNA reads TGCAGCGTTGACCGGCTAGGGGACAATGAGCAGTTCTTC.

V is TRBV7-2 and J is TRBJ1-3; possibly TRBD1 for D (6 bases). This CDR3 region has 14 residues. V shed 5 bases and J shed 1 base, with 9 bases lying between them. Germline lookup yields CDR1 SGHTA and CDR2 FQGNSA. The CDR3 sequence: CASSRTGSGNTIYF. The CDR3, as DNA: TGTGCCAGCAGCCGAACAGGGTCTGGAAACACCATATATTTT.

J is TRBJ1-1 and V is TRBV12-3 or TRBV12-4; possible D gene TRBD1, 5 bases. CDR3 length: 14 residues. With 7 bases removed from V and 4 bases from J, the gap between germline ends came to 16 bases. DNA for the CDR3: TGTGCCAGCACCTTATCGGGGGGTGTCACTGAAGCTTTCTTT. It yields the protein CASTLSGGVTEAFF.

The V and J genes are TRBV12-3 or TRBV12-4 and TRBJ2-2; perhaps D is TRBD1 or TRBD2 (5 bases each). The CDR3 runs 15 residues. V shed 6 bases and J shed 1 base, with 12 bases lying between them. CDR3 residues: CASRTGTVNTGELFF. Written as DNA, the CDR3 is TGTGCCAGCAGGACCGGGACGGTGAACACCGGGGAGCTGTTTTTT.

This clonotype was found once. The rearrangement uses TRBV20-1 and TRBJ2-7; the match to TRBD1 covers 10 bases. Germline CDR1 reads DFQATT; CDR2 reads SNEGSKA (reference sequence). The CDR3 sequence is 16 residues long. The J segment lost 5 bases and the V segment lost 5 bases, leaving 15 bases of the junction unmatched. CDR3 amino acids: CSAGHTGQGLWNEQYF. As DNA, the CDR3 is TGCAGTGCTGGCCATACGGGACAGGGGTTGTGGAACGAGCAGTACTTC.

This rearrangement joins TRBV27 to TRBJ2-7; perhaps TRBD1 as D (6 bases). The germline gives CDR1 MNHEY, CDR2 SMNVEV (reference sequence). V was clipped by 6 bases and J by 3 bases, with 15 bases between them. The CDR3 has 14 amino acids. In nucleotides, the CDR3 is TGTGCCAGCAGGGTACAGGGTGTATACTACGAGCAGTACTTC. It specifies CASRVQGVYYEQYF.

At least ten counts were recorded for this clonotype. This sequence joins TRBV27 and TRBJ1-6, with unresolved D. Trimming removed 7 bases from V and 1 base from J, with 14 bases in between. Germline V gives CDR1 MNHEY, CDR2 SMNVEV (reference sequence). This CDR3 has 16 residues. The CDR3 nucleotides read TGTGCCAGCACTCAAAAACGGAAATCCTATAATTCACCCCTCCACTTT. Its protein is CASTQKRKSYNSPLHF.

The chain has TRBV5-5 and TRBJ2-2, with D perhaps being TRBD1 or TRBD2 (5 bases each). Germline V lookup: CDR1 SGHKS, CDR2 YYEKEE (reference sequence). The CDR3 has 14 residues. Trimming took off 4 bases at V and 6 bases at J, with 13 bases between the two ends. CDR3 in amino acids: CASSLIWGSGELFF. DNA of the CDR3: TGTGCCAGCAGCCTAATTTGGGGGTCCGGGGAGCTGTTTTTT. The whole variable domain, remainder taken from reference TRBV5-5 and TRBJ2-2, is DAGVTQSPTHLIKTRGQQVTLRCSPISGHKSVSWYQQVLGQGPQFIFQYYEKEERGRGNFPDRFSARQFPNYSSELNVNALLLGDSALYLCASSLIWGSGELFFGEGSRLTVL.

J is TRBJ1-5 and V is TRBV3-1; D gene uncertain. CDR3 length: 13 residues. Germline V gives CDR1 LGHDT, CDR2 YNNKEL (reference sequence). V lost 2 bases and J lost 5, with 7 bases in between. DNA of the CDR3: TGTGCCAGCAGCCAAAACTGGGATCAGCCCCAGCATTTT. Protein: CASSQNWDQPQHF.

J is TRBJ1-5 and V is TRBV19; D unclear. The CDR3 runs 13 residues. Germline CDR1 reads LNHDA; CDR2 reads SQIVND (reference sequence). The germline V and J ends were trimmed by 5 bases and 7 bases, with 12 bases remaining between them. CDR3 region: CASSVSTRQPQHF. For the CDR3, the DNA is TGTGCCAGTAGTGTGTCAACTCGGCAGCCCCAGCATTTT.

This clonotype showed up many times. This chain uses TRBV6-1 with TRBJ2-3, with 13 positions matching TRBD2. The CDR3 has 16 residues. Looked up from germline, CDR1 is MNHNS and CDR2 is SASEGT. Trimming cost V 4 bases and J 2 bases; bases outside gene matches: 3. The CDR3 is CASSALAGGNTDTQYF. CDR3 nucleotide sequence: TGTGCCAGCAGTGCACTAGCGGGGGGGAACACAGATACGCAGTATTTT.

This clonotype was seen many times. The chain employs TRBV27 and TRBJ2-7, with a weak D call TRBD1 (6 bases). Germline values: CDR1 MNHEY, CDR2 SMNVEV (reference sequence). The CDR3 runs to 13 residues. V was pared by 4 bases and J by 2 bases, with 9 bases between. The CDR3 spells CASSWGQTYEQYF. The CDR3 DNA reads TGTGCCAGCAGTTGGGGACAAACCTACGAGCAGTACTTC.

This clonotype was picked up many times. The chain recombines TRBV5-1 with TRBJ2-7, with TRBD2 identical over 11 bases. Germline assignment: CDR1 SGHRS and CDR2 YFSETQ. This CDR3 has 16 residues. V gave up 2 bases and J gave up 2 bases; unmatched junction bases: 6. The CDR3: CASSFDGTSGTYEQYF. As DNA, the CDR3 is TGCGCCAGCAGCTTTGACGGGACTAGCGGAACCTACGAGCAGTACTTC.

The V gene is TRBV7-2, the J gene TRBJ2-1, with D possibly TRBD2 on 5 matching bases. V lost 4 bases to trimming and J lost 3 bases, with 13 bases between them. The CDR3 is made up of 15 amino acids. Germline CDR1 reads SGHTA; CDR2 reads FQGNSA. The CDR3 loop reads CASSSSLLNYNEQFF. The CDR3 region has the DNA TGTGCCAGCAGCTCTAGCCTCCTCAACTACAATGAGCAGTTCTTC.

There are many counts of this clonotype. The chain carries TRBV7-2 and TRBJ1-5; TRBD1 matches at 10 bases. Germline V gene sequence: CDR1 SGHTA, CDR2 FQGNSA. Unmatched junction bases numbered 0, after V lost 1 base and J lost 6 bases. The CDR3 has 14 residues. CDR3 sequence (DNA): TGTGCCAGCAGCTTAGGGGACAGGGGTCAGCCCCAGCATTTT. This gives the protein CASSLGDRGQPQHF.

This clonotype was counted many times. The chain carries TRBV5-5 and TRBJ1-5; D possibly corresponds to TRBD1 (6 bases). This CDR3 is built from 15 residues. Germline CDR1 is SGHKS and CDR2 is YYEKEE (reference sequence). V lost 3 bases and J 0 bases, leaving 10 bases between the germline ends. In DNA, the CDR3 is TGTGCCAGCAGCTATTCAGGGGTTAGCAATCAGCCCCAGCATTTT. Protein product: CASSYSGVSNQPQHF. Full variable domain (outside the CDR3, taken from reference TRBV5-5 and TRBJ1-5): DAGVTQSPTHLIKTRGQQVTLRCSPISGHKSVSWYQQVLGQGPQFIFQYYEKEERGRGNFPDRFSARQFPNYSSELNVNALLLGDSALYLCASSYSGVSNQPQHFGDGTRLSIL.

Of note for this clonotype: This may come from a read error, since a much larger clone is one base off. The V and J genes are TRBV6-5 and TRBJ2-7; D is undetermined. Germline V gene sequence: CDR1 MNHEY, CDR2 SVGAGI. CDR3 length: 13 residues. CDR3 nucleotide sequence: TGTGTCAGCAGACTCTCAGGCCCCCACGAGCAGTACTTC. Residues: CVSRLSGPHEQYF.

This clonotype has at least ten counts. The chain carries TRBV20-1 and TRBJ1-2, with D maybe TRBD1 (5 bases). Germline CDR1 is DFQATT and CDR2 is SNEGSKA (reference sequence). This CDR3 region has 12 residues. V lost 4 bases to trimming and J lost 7 bases, with 13 bases between them. The CDR3 reads CSATRVYLGYTF. The CDR3 DNA sequence: TGCAGTGCTACCAGGGTTTACCTTGGCTACACCTTC.

J is TRBJ2-5 and V is TRBV20-1; D possibly uses TRBD1 or TRBD2 (5 bases each). The J call could be wrong; TRBJ2-1 is a better fit for the DNA end. Germline values: CDR1 DFQATT, CDR2 SNEGSKA (reference sequence). The CDR3 extends over 15 amino acids. The CDR3 region has the DNA TGCAGTGCCACCTCGACCGCCGGGGACCAAGAGACCCAGTTCTTC. It yields the protein CSATSTAGDQETQFF.